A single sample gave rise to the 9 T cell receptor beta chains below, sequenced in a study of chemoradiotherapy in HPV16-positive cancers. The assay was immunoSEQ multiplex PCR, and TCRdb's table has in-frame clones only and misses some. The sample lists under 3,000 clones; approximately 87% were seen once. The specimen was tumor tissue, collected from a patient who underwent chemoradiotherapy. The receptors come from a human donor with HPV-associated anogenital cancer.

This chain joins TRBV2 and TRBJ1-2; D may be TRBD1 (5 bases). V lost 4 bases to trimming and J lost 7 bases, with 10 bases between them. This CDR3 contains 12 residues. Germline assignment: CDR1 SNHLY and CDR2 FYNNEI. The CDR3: CASSGDSFGYTF. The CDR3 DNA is TGTGCCAGCAGTGGAGACAGTTTTGGCTACACCTTC.

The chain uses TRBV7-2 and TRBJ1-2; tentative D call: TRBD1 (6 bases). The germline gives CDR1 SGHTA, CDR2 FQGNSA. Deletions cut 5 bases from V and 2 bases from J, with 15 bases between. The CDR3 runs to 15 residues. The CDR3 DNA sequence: TGTGCCAGCAGCCCTACGTTTGGACAGAACTATGGCTACACCTTC. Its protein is CASSPTFGQNYGYTF.

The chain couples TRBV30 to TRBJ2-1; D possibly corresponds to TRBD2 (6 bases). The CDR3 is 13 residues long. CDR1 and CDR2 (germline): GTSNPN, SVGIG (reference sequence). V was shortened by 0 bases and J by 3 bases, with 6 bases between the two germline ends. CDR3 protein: CAWSVAGYNEQFF. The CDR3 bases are TGTGCCTGGAGTGTAGCGGGCTACAATGAGCAGTTCTTC.

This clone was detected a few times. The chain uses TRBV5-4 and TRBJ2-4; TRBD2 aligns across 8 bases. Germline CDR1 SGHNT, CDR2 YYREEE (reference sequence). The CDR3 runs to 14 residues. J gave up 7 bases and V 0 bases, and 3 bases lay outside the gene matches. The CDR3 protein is CASSLGSGGNIQYF. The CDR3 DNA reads TGTGCCAGCAGCTTGGGAAGCGGGGGCAACATTCAGTACTTC.

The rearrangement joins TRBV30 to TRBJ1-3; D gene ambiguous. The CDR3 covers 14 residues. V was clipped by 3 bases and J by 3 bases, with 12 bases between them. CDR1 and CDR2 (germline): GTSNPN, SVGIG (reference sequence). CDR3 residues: CAWSGGSGGNTIYF. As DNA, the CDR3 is TGTGCCTGGAGCGGTGGGAGTGGTGGAAACACCATATATTTT.

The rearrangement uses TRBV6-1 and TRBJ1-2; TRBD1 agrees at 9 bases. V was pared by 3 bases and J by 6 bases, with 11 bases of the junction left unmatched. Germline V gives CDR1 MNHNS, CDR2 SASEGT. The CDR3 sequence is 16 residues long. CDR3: CASSDPPGTGKNGYTF. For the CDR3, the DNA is TGTGCCAGCAGTGACCCCCCCGGGACAGGGAAAAATGGCTACACCTTC.

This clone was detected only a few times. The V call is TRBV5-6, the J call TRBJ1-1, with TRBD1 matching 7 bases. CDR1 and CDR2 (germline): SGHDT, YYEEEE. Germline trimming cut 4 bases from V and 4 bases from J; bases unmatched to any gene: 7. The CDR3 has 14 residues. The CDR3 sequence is CASSLTGIGTEAFF. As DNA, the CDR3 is TGTGCCAGCAGCCTGACAGGGATCGGCACTGAAGCTTTCTTT.

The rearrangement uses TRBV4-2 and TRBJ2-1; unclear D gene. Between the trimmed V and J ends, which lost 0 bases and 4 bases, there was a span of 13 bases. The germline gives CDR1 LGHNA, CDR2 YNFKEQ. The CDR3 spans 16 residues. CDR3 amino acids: CASSQDPTSAYNEQFF. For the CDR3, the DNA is TGTGCCAGCAGCCAAGATCCCACATCCGCATACAATGAGCAGTTCTTC.

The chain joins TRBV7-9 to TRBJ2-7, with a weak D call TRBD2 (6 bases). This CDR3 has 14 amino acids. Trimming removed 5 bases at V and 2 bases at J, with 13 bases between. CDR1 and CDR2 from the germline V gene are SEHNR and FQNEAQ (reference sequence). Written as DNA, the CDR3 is TGTGCCAGCAGCCTCGGGACTGCAACCTACGAGCAGTACGTC. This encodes CASSLGTATYEQYV.